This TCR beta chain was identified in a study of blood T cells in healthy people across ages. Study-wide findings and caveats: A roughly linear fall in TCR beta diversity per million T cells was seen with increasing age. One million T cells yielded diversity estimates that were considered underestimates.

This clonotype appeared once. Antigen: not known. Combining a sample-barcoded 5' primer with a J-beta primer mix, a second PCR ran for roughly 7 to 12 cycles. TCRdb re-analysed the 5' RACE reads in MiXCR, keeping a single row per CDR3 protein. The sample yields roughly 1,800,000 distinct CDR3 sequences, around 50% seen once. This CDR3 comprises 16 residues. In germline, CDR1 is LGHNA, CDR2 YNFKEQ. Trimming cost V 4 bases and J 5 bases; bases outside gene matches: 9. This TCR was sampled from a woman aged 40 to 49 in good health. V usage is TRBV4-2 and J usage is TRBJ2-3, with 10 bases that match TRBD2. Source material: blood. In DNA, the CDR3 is TGTGCCAGCAGCCCCCTGCTAGCGGGGGTCGGAGATACGCAGTATTTT. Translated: CASSPLLAGVGDTQYF.